A selection of T cell receptor beta chains follows, all from one sample in a study of cytomegalovirus exposure and HLA in healthy donors. Assay used: immunoSEQ multiplex PCR; TCRdb lists only in-frame clones, some missing. The sample includes 200,000 to 250,000 clones, 75% to 85% of them seen just once. Source material: PBMCs. The origin of the receptors is a woman aged 55-70 years in good health and CMV-seropositive. Each CDR3 is given with its conserved first and last residue. The order of the fields is V gene, J gene, D gene, CDR3 protein, CDR3 DNA. D genes are given only for firm matches.

>TRBV2|TRBJ1-1|.
CASSTDSGTEAFF
TGTGCCAGCAGTACAGACTCGGGGACTGAAGCTTTCTTT
>TRBV13|TRBJ1-5|.
CASSLARDQPQHF
TGTGCCAGCAGCTTAGCCAGGGATCAGCCCCAGCATTTT
>TRBV4-1|TRBJ2-5|.
CASSQDPKGVGSIIETQYF
TGCGCCAGCAGCCAAGACCCCAAGGGGGTCGGATCGATAATAGAGACCCAGTACTTC
>TRBV5-1|TRBJ2-3|TRBD2
CASSLGLADTDTQYF
TGCGCCAGCAGCTTGGGCCTAGCGGACACAGATACGCAGTATTTT
>TRBV7-6|TRBJ2-7|.
CASSPRGYEQYF
TGTGCCAGCAGCCCCCGGGGCTACGAGCAGTACTTC
>TRBV2|TRBJ1-1|.
CASSDTDGGEAFF
TGTGCCAGCAGTGATACGGACGGGGGTGAAGCTTTCTTT
>TRBV18|TRBJ2-7|.
CASSPQGVYEQYF
TGTGCCAGCTCACCACAGGGAGTCTACGAGCAGTACTTC
>TRBV29-1|TRBJ2-2|.
CSVAVAANTGELFF
TGCAGCGTTGCAGTGGCAGCGAACACCGGGGAGCTGTTTTTT
>TRBV4-3|TRBJ1-2|.
CASSQERSNYGYTF
TGCGCCAGCAGCCAAGAGAGATCGAACTATGGCTACACCTTC
>TRBV5-4|TRBJ1-1|TRBD1
CASSGETGGTEAFF
TGTGCCAGCAGCGGGGAGACAGGGGGCACTGAAGCTTTCTTT
>TRBV19|TRBJ1-5|.
CASSITGWGPQHF
TGTGCCAGTAGTATTACAGGGTGGGGGCCCCAGCATTTT